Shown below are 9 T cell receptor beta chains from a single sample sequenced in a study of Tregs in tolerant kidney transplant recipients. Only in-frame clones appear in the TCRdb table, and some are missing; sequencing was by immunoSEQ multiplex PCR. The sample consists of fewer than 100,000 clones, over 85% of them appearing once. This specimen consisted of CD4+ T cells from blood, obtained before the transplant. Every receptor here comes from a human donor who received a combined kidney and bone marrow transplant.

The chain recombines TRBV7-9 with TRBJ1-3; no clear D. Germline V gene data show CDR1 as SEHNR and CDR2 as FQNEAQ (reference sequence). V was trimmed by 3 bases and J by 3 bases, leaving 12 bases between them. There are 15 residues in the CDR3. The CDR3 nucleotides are TGTGCCAGCAGCTTCCGTAATCAGAATGGAAACACCATATATTTT. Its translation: CASSFRNQNGNTIYF.

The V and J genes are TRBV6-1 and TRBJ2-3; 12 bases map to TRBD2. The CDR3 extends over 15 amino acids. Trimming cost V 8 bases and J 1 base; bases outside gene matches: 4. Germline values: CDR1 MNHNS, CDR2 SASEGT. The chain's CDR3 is CASGRTSGGTDTQYF. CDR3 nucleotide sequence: TGTGCCAGCGGCCGGACTAGCGGGGGCACAGATACGCAGTATTTT.

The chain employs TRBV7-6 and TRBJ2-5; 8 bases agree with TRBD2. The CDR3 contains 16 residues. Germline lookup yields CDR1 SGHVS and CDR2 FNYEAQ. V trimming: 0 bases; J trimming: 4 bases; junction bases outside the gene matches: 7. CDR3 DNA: TGTGCCAGCAGCTTAGCGGTCACAGCGGGAGCAGAGACCCAGTACTTC. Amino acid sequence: CASSLAVTAGAETQYF. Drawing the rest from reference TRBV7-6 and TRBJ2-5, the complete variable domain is GAGVSQSPRYKVTKRGQDVALRCDPISGHVSLYWYRQALGQGPEFLTYFNYEAQQDKSGLPNDRFSAERPEGSISTLTIQRTEQRDSAMYRCASSLAVTAGAETQYFGPGTRLLVL.

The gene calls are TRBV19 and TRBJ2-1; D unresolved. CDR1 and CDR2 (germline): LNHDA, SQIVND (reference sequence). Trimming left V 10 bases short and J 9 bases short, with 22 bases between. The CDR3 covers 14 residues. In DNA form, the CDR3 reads TGTGCCACGATGGGCCGTTCCTCGGAAGGTGAGCAGTTCTTC. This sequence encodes CATMGRSSEGEQFF.

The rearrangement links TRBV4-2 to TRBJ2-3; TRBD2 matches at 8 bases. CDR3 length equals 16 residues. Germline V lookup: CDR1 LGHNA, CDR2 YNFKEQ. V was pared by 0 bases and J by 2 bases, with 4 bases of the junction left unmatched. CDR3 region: CASSQDRGLDTDTQYF. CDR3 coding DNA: TGTGCCAGCAGCCAAGATCGGGGACTAGACACAGATACGCAGTATTTT.

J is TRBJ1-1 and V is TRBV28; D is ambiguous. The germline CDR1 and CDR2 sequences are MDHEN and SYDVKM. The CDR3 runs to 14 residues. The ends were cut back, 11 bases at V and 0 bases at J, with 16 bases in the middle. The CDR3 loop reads CAWGTRAMNTEAFF. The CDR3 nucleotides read TGTGCCTGGGGTACTAGGGCCATGAACACTGAAGCTTTCTTT.

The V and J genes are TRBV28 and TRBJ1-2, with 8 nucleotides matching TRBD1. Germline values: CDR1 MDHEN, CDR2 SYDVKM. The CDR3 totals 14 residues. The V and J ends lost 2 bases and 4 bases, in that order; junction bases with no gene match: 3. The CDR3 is CASSLVGQAYGYTF. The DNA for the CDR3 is TGTGCCAGCAGTTTAGTGGGACAGGCCTATGGCTACACCTTC.

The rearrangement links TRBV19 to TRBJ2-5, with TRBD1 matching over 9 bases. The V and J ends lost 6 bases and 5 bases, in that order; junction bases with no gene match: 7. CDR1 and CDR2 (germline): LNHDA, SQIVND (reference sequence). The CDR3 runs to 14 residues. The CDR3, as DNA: TGTGCCAGTAGGCCTACAGGGGGCAGGGAGACCCAGTACTTC. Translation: CASRPTGGRETQYF.

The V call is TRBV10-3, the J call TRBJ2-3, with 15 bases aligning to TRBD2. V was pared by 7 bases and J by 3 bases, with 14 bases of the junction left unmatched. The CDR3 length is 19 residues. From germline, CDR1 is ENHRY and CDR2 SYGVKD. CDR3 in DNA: TGTGCCATCAATCCGGGACTAGCGGGAGGAGTGGCGTTTACAGATACGCAGTATTTT. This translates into CAINPGLAGGVAFTDTQYF.